Each of the 25 T cell receptor beta chains below was sequenced from the same sample in a study of control samples from healthy donors and cancer patients. Only in-frame clones appear in the TCRdb table, and some are missing; sequencing was by immunoSEQ multiplex PCR. The table has about 92,000 clones, around 80% seen once. Material: blood. The receptors here all came from a woman aged 55-70 years in good health.

This clone was observed a few times. The chain couples TRBV5-1 to TRBJ2-2; 14 bases fit TRBD2. The CDR3 sequence is 15 residues long. Trimming at V came to 3 bases and at J to 8 bases, leaving 3 bases not matched to a gene. Germline CDR1 is SGHRS and CDR2 is YFSETQ. This CDR3 reads CASSSGLAGAGELFF. The CDR3 DNA reads TGCGCCAGCAGCTCGGGACTAGCGGGAGCGGGGGAGCTGTTTTTT.

The V gene is TRBV4-1, the J gene TRBJ1-3, with TRBD1 matching 7 bases. Germline assignment: CDR1 MGHRA and CDR2 YSYEKL. This CDR3 spans 17 amino acids. The ends lost 2 bases at V and 0 bases at J; junction bases unmatched: 7. CDR3 protein: CASSQTGQAVSGNTIYF. CDR3 bases: TGCGCCAGCAGCCAAACCGGACAGGCCGTCTCTGGAAACACCATATATTTT.

V and J are TRBV5-5 and TRBJ2-3, with 9 bases lining up with TRBD1. CDR1 is SGHKS, CDR2 YYEKEE, per germline (reference sequence). Trimming cost V 4 bases and J 5 bases; bases outside gene matches: 11. This CDR3 is 16 amino acids long. For the CDR3, the DNA is TGTGCCAGCAGCGGGATGAGACAGGGGGGAGGAGATACGCAGTATTTT. This gives the protein CASSGMRQGGGDTQYF.

J is TRBJ2-3 and V is TRBV12-3 or TRBV12-4; D possibly corresponds to TRBD1 (6 bases). Trimming took 5 bases from V and 5 from J, leaving 8 bases between them. The CDR3 spans 12 residues. The CDR3 loop reads CASSTGRDTQYF. The CDR3 region has the DNA TGTGCCAGCAGTACAGGGAGAGATACGCAGTATTTT.

V usage is TRBV27 and J usage is TRBJ1-6, with unresolved D. The CDR3 contains 12 residues. V was trimmed by 2 bases and J by 9 bases, leaving 5 bases between them. Per the germline V gene, CDR1 is MNHEY and CDR2 is SMNVEV (reference sequence). CDR3 sequence reads: CASSLRGSPLHF. The CDR3 DNA reads TGTGCCAGCAGTTTAAGAGGTTCACCCCTCCACTTT.

The genes are TRBV11-2 and TRBJ2-1; the D is unclear. Trimming removed 2 bases from V and 8 bases from J, with 7 bases in between. The CDR3 runs to 12 residues. Germline values: CDR1 SGHAT, CDR2 FQNNGV. CDR3 coding DNA: TGTGCCAGCAGCTTATCCCTAGATGAGCAGTTCTTC. Its translation: CASSLSLDEQFF.

CDR3 amino acids: CASSLVGGYGYTF. CDR3 DNA: TGTGCCAGCAGCTTGGTGGGTGGCTATGGCTACACCTTC. This rearrangement joins TRBV5-6 to TRBJ1-2; D unclear. Deletions cut 0 bases from V and 4 bases from J, with 7 bases between. Germline CDR1 and CDR2: SGHDT and YYEEEE. CDR3 length: 13 amino acids. The full variable domain, in which reference TRBV5-6 and TRBJ1-2 provide the parts outside the CDR3, is DAGVTQSPTHLIKTRGQQVTLRCSPKSGHDTVSWYQQALGQGPQFIFQYYEEEERQRGNFPDRFSGHQFPNYSSELNVNALLLGDSALYLCASSLVGGYGYTFGSGTRLTVV.

This clone has just one count. The rearrangement joins TRBV2 to TRBJ2-5; no clear D gene. In germline, CDR1 is SNHLY, CDR2 FYNNEI. Trimming removed 0 bases at V and 0 bases at J, with 5 bases between. This CDR3 is built from 14 residues. The CDR3 reads CASSEAQNQETQYF. CDR3 nucleotide sequence: TGTGCCAGCAGTGAAGCCCAGAACCAAGAGACCCAGTACTTC.

This clone occurred once. This rearrangement joins TRBV10-2 to TRBJ2-7; D call uncertain. V lost 0 bases and J lost 1, with 10 bases in between. Germline values: CDR1 WSHSY, CDR2 SAAADI. The length of the CDR3 is 15 residues. This CDR3 reads CASSESKKWSYEQYF. The CDR3 DNA is TGCGCCAGCAGTGAGTCGAAAAAATGGTCCTACGAGCAGTACTTC.

J is TRBJ2-2 and V is TRBV6-6; D remains unclear. The CDR3 has 14 residues. Germline V gives CDR1 MNHNY, CDR2 SVGAGI (reference sequence). V dropped 6 bases and J dropped 5 bases, with 13 bases sitting between them. The CDR3 spells CASRDPQTTGELFF. DNA of the CDR3: TGTGCCAGCAGGGATCCGCAGACGACCGGGGAGCTGTTTTTT.

This rearrangement joins TRBV12-3 or TRBV12-4 to TRBJ1-2; 9 nucleotides agree with TRBD1. The CDR3 is 13 amino acids. Trimming at V came to 6 bases and at J to 3 bases, leaving 2 bases not matched to a gene. As DNA, the CDR3 is TGTGCCAGCAGGGGGACAGGGCACTATGGCTACACCTTC. Encoded protein: CASRGTGHYGYTF.

This clone showed up just once. The chain recombines TRBV5-1 with TRBJ1-4; D ambiguous. CDR1 is SGHRS and CDR2 is YFSETQ in the germline V gene. The CDR3 spans 14 residues. V gave up 1 base and J gave up 4 bases, with 8 bases separating them. The CDR3 reads CASSLQGLNEKLFF. As DNA, the CDR3 is TGCGCCAGCAGCTTGCAAGGACTTAATGAAAAACTGTTTTTT.

V gene TRBV18 combines with J gene TRBJ2-5; TRBD2 aligns across 9 bases. Looked up from germline, CDR1 is KGHSH and CDR2 is LQKENI. V trimming: 4 bases; J trimming: 5 bases; junction bases outside the gene matches: 5. The CDR3 spans 14 residues. This CDR3 is CASSLAGVGETQYF. The CDR3 region has the DNA TGTGCCAGCTCACTAGCGGGGGTCGGTGAGACCCAGTACTTC. The variable domain in full, completed from reference TRBV18 and TRBJ2-5, reads NAGVMQNPRHLVRRRGQEARLRCSPMKGHSHVYWYRQLPEEGLKFMVYLQKENIIDESGMPKERFSAEFPKEGPSILRIQQVVRGDSAAYFCASSLAGVGETQYFGPGTRLLVL.

This chain connects TRBV28 to TRBJ1-3; D might be TRBD1 (5 bases). V was cut by 5 bases and J by 0 bases, with 11 bases left in between. Germline loops: CDR1 MDHEN, CDR2 SYDVKM. The CDR3 totals 15 residues. CDR3 sequence reads: CASSPGGSSGNTIYF. CDR3 bases: TGTGCCAGCAGTCCCGGGGGGAGCTCTGGAAACACCATATATTTT.

V usage is TRBV28 and J usage is TRBJ1-6; D possibly corresponds to TRBD1 (5 bases). Trimming left V 6 bases short and J 9 bases short, with 12 bases between. The CDR3 length is 13 residues. CDR1 is MDHEN and CDR2 is SYDVKM in the germline V gene. The CDR3 DNA reads as TGTGCCAGCAGGCGGGACTTCATTTCACCCCTCCACTTT. It encodes CASRRDFISPLHF. Full variable domain (remainder filled in from reference TRBV28 and TRBJ1-6): DVKVTQSSRYLVKRTGEKVFLECVQDMDHENMFWYRQDPGLGLRLIYFSYDVKMKEKGDIPEGYSVSREKKERFSLILESASTNQTSMYLCASRRDFISPLHFGNGTRLTVT.

This clone was counted between two and nine times. The chain joins TRBV18 to TRBJ1-2; tentative D call: TRBD1 (5 bases). Germline V gives CDR1 KGHSH, CDR2 LQKENI. The ends were cut back, 3 bases at V and 7 bases at J, with 12 bases in the middle. CDR3 size: 13 residues. CDR3 protein: CASSPERGSGYTF. CDR3 nucleotide sequence: TGTGCCAGCTCACCGGAAAGGGGCTCTGGCTACACCTTC.

Only one count was recorded for this clone. This sequence joins TRBV5-4 and TRBJ2-7; 14 bases line up with TRBD2. The trim removed 4 bases at V and 0 bases at J, leaving 3 bases unmatched. The CDR3 extends over 16 amino acids. Germline V gene data show CDR1 as SGHNT and CDR2 as YYREEE (reference sequence). The CDR3 reads CASSKGLAGVSYEQYF. DNA for the CDR3: TGTGCCAGCAGCAAGGGACTAGCGGGAGTCTCCTACGAGCAGTACTTC.

This chain joins TRBV12-5 and TRBJ2-2; 10 bases map to TRBD2. The CDR3 covers 21 residues. After removal of 4 bases from V and 6 bases from J, the junction contained 23 bases not matched to a gene. From germline, CDR1 is LGHNT and CDR2 FRNRAP. In nucleotides, the CDR3 is TGTGCTAGTGGTTGGAATCCCACTAGCGGGATAGAGGACATGACAGCCGGGGAGCTGTTTTTT. This encodes CASGWNPTSGIEDMTAGELFF.

The V gene is TRBV6-5, the J gene TRBJ2-7; no firm D call. Between the trimmed V and J ends, which lost 0 bases and 2 bases, there was a span of 11 bases. The germline V gene has CDR1 MNHEY and CDR2 SVGAGI. The CDR3 runs to 15 residues. CDR3 amino acids: CASSYSSFGTYEQYF. CDR3 nucleotide sequence: TGTGCCAGCAGTTACTCGAGTTTTGGAACCTACGAGCAGTACTTC.

This clone appeared once. The chain uses TRBV3-1 (or the pseudogene TRBV3-2) and TRBJ2-3, with D hard to call. Germline CDR1 is LGHDT and CDR2 is YNNKEL (reference sequence). The CDR3 runs to 12 residues. Trimming removed 2 bases from V and 3 bases from J, with 3 bases in between. The DNA of the CDR3 is TGTGCCAGCAGCCAACAAACAGATACGCAGTATTTT. This sequence encodes CASSQQTDTQYF.

This clone appeared a single time. This chain connects TRBV3-1 (or the pseudogene TRBV3-2) to TRBJ2-5, with D perhaps matching TRBD1 or TRBD2 (6 bases each). Germline assignment: CDR1 LGHDT and CDR2 YNNKEL (reference sequence). The CDR3 runs 15 residues. V gave up 3 bases and J gave up 4 bases, with 15 bases separating them. CDR3 DNA: TGTGCCAGCAGCCAGCAGGGGAGGCGAAGAGAGACCCAGTACTTC. Its translation: CASSQQGRRRETQYF.

The chain recombines TRBV10-3 with TRBJ2-2, with D possibly TRBD2 on 5 matching bases. From germline, CDR1 is ENHRY and CDR2 SYGVKD. The CDR3 runs to 11 residues. The ends were cut back, 6 bases at V and 7 bases at J, with 6 bases in the middle. The CDR3 bases are TGTGCCATCAGGGAGGTCGGGGAGCTGTTTTTT. Encoded protein: CAIREVGELFF.

This sequence joins TRBV13 and TRBJ2-1; 16 bases line up with TRBD2. The CDR3 covers 17 residues. The V segment lost 4 bases and the J segment 8 bases; nucleotides outside the gene matches: 8. The germline V gene has CDR1 PRHDT and CDR2 FYEKMQ (reference sequence). The CDR3 sequence: CASSYPLGTSGRDEQFF. CDR3 DNA: TGTGCCAGCAGCTACCCCCTCGGGACTAGCGGGAGGGATGAGCAGTTCTTC.

The V gene is TRBV5-8, the J gene TRBJ2-1; D call uncertain. CDR3 size: 14 residues. The V gene lost 2 bases and the J gene lost 4 bases, with 10 bases spanning the gap. Germline V CDR1 and CDR2: SGHTS, YDEGEE. As DNA, the CDR3 is TGTGCCAGCAGCTTTCGAAACGGTTACAATGAGCAGTTCTTC. Protein: CASSFRNGYNEQFF.

The chain carries TRBV10-2 and TRBJ2-3, with 7 bases aligning to TRBD1. Germline CDR1 reads WSHSY; CDR2 reads SAAADI. The V gene end was trimmed by 6 bases and the J gene end by 2 bases; junction bases not matched to a gene: 2. There are 13 residues in the CDR3. The CDR3 sequence: CASRTGNTDTQYF. The CDR3 DNA follows: TGCGCCAGCAGGACAGGGAACACAGATACGCAGTATTTT.